The next 14 T cell receptor beta chains were all read from a single sample in a study of lymphopenia after photon versus proton radiotherapy (dated by TCRdb to 2018 to 2020). Library preparation was by the immunoSEQ multiplex PCR assay. Drawn from immuneACCESS, this table holds only the in-frame rearrangements with V and J called that TCRdb kept. Clones are partly lost; checked studies trace under half to an unresolved V gene and leave the rest unexplained. Within this sample are about 20,000 clones, with about four fifths of them counted one time only. The ten most abundant clones make up 2.9% of the sample. Source: peripheral blood, taken from a patient treated with photon-based radiotherapy. The receptors originated from a woman between 45 and 65 years old with pancreatic cancer.

This sequence joins TRBV27 and TRBJ1-1; TRBD1 matches 7 bases. With V trimmed by 2 bases and J by 5 bases, 8 bases remained unmatched. Germline CDR1 reads MNHEY; CDR2 reads SMNVEV (reference sequence). The CDR3 is 15 amino acids. DNA for the CDR3: TGTGCCAGCAGTTTAGCAAAGGGGGCGGGAACTGAAGCTTTCTTT. Encoded protein: CASSLAKGAGTEAFF.

This rearrangement joins TRBV29-1 to TRBJ2-3; TRBD2 matches at 8 bases. V lost 3 bases and J lost 9; bases outside the gene matches: 14. The CDR3 runs 15 residues. The germline V gene encodes CDR1 SQVTM and CDR2 ANQGSEA. The CDR3 DNA reads as TGCAGCGTTGACGGTCTAGCGGGCGATGAGGGGACGCAGTATTTT. This gives the protein CSVDGLAGDEGTQYF.

This sequence joins TRBV2 and TRBJ2-3; maybe TRBD1 (5 bases). CDR1 SNHLY and CDR2 FYNNEI come from the germline V gene. The CDR3 loop spans 19 amino acids. V lost 3 bases and J lost 1, with 23 bases in between. CDR3 nucleotides: TGTGCCAGCAGTGATCCTATCCAAGTCCAGGGTTTACGCACAGATACGCAGTATTTT. It encodes CASSDPIQVQGLRTDTQYF.

The J gene is TRBJ1-1, the V gene TRBV4-1; a possible D gene is TRBD1 (6 bases). The CDR3 spans 14 residues. Trimming shortened V by 4 bases and J by 5 bases, and 14 bases separated the two germline ends. CDR1 and CDR2 (germline): MGHRA, YSYEKL. The CDR3, as DNA: TGCGCCAGCAGCCCCGGGGGCGCTGGGACTGAAGCTTTCTTT. Translated: CASSPGGAGTEAFF.

The chain has TRBV7-3 and TRBJ2-1, with TRBD2 matching 9 bases. The CDR3 contains 15 residues. Germline V lookup: CDR1 SGHTA, CDR2 FQGTGA. With 4 bases clipped from V and 2 bases from J, the junction kept 3 bases outside the gene matches. Written as DNA, the CDR3 is TGTGCCAGCAGCTCTAGCGGGACGCCCTACAATGAGCAGTTCTTC. It specifies CASSSSGTPYNEQFF.

The chain recombines TRBV7-2 with TRBJ2-7; D unresolved. Trimming stripped 1 base from V and 6 bases from J, with 7 bases between. The CDR3 extends over 12 amino acids. From germline, CDR1 is SGHTA and CDR2 FQGNSA. CDR3 in DNA: TGTGCCAGCAGCTTAGGCCCACTCGAGCAGTACTTC. It yields the protein CASSLGPLEQYF.

The chain carries TRBV6-5 and TRBJ1-4; 8 bases are a match to TRBD1. The CDR3 totals 15 residues. CDR1 is MNHEY, CDR2 SVGAGI, per germline. With V trimmed by 5 bases and J by 5 bases, 7 bases remained unmatched. The CDR3 region has the DNA TGTGCCAGCAGTCCCTCCAGGGGGCTGAATGAAAAACTGTTTTTT. Translated: CASSPSRGLNEKLFF.

The chain has TRBV28 and TRBJ2-2, with D unresolved. The CDR3 is 12 amino acids. Germline CDR1 and CDR2: MDHEN and SYDVKM. The ends were cut back, 6 bases at V and 8 bases at J, with 10 bases in the middle. The CDR3 protein is CASRTPVGELFF. The CDR3 DNA follows: TGTGCCAGCAGAACCCCTGTGGGGGAGCTGTTTTTT. The full variable domain, in which reference TRBV28 and TRBJ2-2 provide the parts outside the CDR3, is DVKVTQSSRYLVKRTGEKVFLECVQDMDHENMFWYRQDPGLGLRLIYFSYDVKMKEKGDIPEGYSVSREKKERFSLILESASTNQTSMYLCASRTPVGELFFGEGSRLTVL.

The V and J genes are TRBV18 and TRBJ2-1; TRBD2 aligns across 12 bases. CDR1 is KGHSH, CDR2 LQKENI, per germline. The CDR3 is made up of 16 amino acids. Germline trimming cut 2 bases from V and 9 bases from J; bases unmatched to any gene: 8. This CDR3 reads CASSPMRTSGELEQFF. As DNA, the CDR3 is TGTGCCAGCTCACCAATGAGGACTAGCGGGGAACTTGAGCAGTTCTTC.

This chain links TRBV9 with TRBJ1-3; no clear D gene. The CDR3 has 14 amino acids. Trimming pared 0 bases from V and 0 bases from J, leaving 4 bases between. Germline V gene lookup returns CDR1 SGDLS and CDR2 YYNGEE. CDR3 coding DNA: TGTGCCAGCAGCGTAGAGATCTCTGGAAACACCATATATTTT. Translation: CASSVEISGNTIYF.

This sequence joins TRBV19 and TRBJ2-3; 7 bases match TRBD1. In germline, CDR1 is LNHDA, CDR2 SQIVND (reference sequence). The CDR3 is made up of 13 amino acids. Losses at the gene ends were 9 bases for V and 1 base for J; bases not matched to a gene: 4. The CDR3 sequence: CASIQGGTDTQYF. The DNA of the CDR3 is TGTGCCAGCATCCAGGGGGGCACAGATACGCAGTATTTT.

This rearrangement joins TRBV5-6 to TRBJ2-7, with D hard to call. Per germline, CDR1 SGHDT and CDR2 YYEEEE. There are 11 residues in the CDR3. Trimming cost V 2 bases and J 6 bases, with 6 bases left between them. The CDR3 DNA reads as TGTGCCAGCAGCTTAAGTGGCGAGCAGTACTTC. Amino acids: CASSLSGEQYF.

The rearrangement uses TRBV19 and TRBJ1-2, with TRBD1 matching over 7 bases. V lost 5 bases, J lost 4 bases, and 4 bases stayed unmatched. Per the germline V gene, CDR1 is LNHDA and CDR2 is SQIVND (reference sequence). The CDR3 length is 13 residues. The CDR3 loop is CASSETGSYGYTF. DNA of the CDR3: TGTGCCAGTAGTGAGACAGGGAGCTATGGCTACACCTTC.

The rearrangement links TRBV9 to TRBJ2-2; TRBD2 might be the D (6 bases). Germline values: CDR1 SGDLS, CDR2 YYNGEE. CDR3 length: 15 residues. Deletions cut 2 bases from V and 2 bases from J, with 10 bases between. CDR3 loop: CASSVTGLNTGELFF. The DNA of the CDR3 is TGTGCCAGCAGCGTGACGGGACTTAACACCGGGGAGCTGTTTTTT.